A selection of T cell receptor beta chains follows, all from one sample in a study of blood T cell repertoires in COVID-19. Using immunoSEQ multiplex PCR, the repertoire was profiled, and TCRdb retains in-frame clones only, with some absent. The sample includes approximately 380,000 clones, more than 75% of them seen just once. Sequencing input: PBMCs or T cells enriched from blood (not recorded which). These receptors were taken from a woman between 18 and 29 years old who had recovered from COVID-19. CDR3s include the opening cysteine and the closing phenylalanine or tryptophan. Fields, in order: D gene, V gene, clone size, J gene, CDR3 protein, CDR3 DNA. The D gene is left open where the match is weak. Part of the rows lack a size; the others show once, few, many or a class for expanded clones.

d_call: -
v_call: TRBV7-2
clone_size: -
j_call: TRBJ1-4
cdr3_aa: CASSLRPMTREANEKLFF
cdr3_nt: TGTGCCAGCAGCTTAAGACCTATGACCAGAGAGGCTAATGAAAAACTGTTTTTT

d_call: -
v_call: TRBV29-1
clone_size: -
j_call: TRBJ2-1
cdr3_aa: CSVGDGGQQFF
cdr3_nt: TGCAGCGTTGGGGACGGGGGGCAGCAGTTCTTC

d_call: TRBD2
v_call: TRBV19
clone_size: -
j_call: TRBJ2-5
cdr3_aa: CASSKGLAGEETQYF
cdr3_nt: TGTGCCAGTAGTAAGGGACTAGCGGGGGAAGAGACCCAGTACTTC

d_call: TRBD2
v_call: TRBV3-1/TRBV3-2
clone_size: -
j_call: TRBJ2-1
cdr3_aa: CASSLRPGGAAYNEQFF
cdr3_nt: TGTGCCAGCAGCCTCCGTCCGGGGGGGGCGGCTTACAATGAGCAGTTCTTC

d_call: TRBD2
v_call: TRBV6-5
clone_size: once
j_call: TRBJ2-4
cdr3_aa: CASRPLAGGDIQYF
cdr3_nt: TGTGCCAGCAGGCCCCTAGCGGGGGGGGACATTCAGTACTTC

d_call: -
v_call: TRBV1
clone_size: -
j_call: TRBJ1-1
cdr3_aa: CTSSHPDSQGRLRNTEAFF
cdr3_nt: TGCACCAGCAGCCACCCCGACTCACAGGGAAGGTTGAGGAACACTGAAGCTTTCTTT

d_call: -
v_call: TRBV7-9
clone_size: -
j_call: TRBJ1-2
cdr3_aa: CASSLGGGAPYGYTF
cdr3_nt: TGTGCCAGCAGCCTCGGAGGGGGGGCTCCCTATGGCTACACCTTC

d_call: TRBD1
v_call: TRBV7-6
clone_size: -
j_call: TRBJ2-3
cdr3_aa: CASSLGQGAAPDTQYF
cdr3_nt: TGTGCCAGCAGCTTAGGACAGGGGGCCGCCCCAGATACGCAGTATTTT

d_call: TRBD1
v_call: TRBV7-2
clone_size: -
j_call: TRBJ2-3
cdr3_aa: CASSLRTGIKGDTQYF
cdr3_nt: TGTGCCAGCAGCTTAAGGACAGGCATAAAGGGGGATACGCAGTATTTT

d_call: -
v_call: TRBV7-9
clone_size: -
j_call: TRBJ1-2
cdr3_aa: CASSPPGFGYTF
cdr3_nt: TGTGCCAGCAGCCCGCCGGGGTTTGGCTACACCTTC

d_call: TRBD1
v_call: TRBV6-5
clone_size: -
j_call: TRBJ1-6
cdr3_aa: CASSYAGTENSPLHF
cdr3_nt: TGTGCCAGCAGTTACGCCGGGACAGAGAATTCACCCCTCCACTTT

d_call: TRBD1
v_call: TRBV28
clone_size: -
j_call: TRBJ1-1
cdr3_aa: CASSLRQGDEAFF
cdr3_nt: TGTGCCAGCAGTTTACGACAGGGAGATGAAGCTTTCTTT

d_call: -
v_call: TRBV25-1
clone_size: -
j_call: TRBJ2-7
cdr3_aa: CASSELSGNSYEQYF
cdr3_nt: TGTGCCAGCAGTGAATTGAGCGGAAACTCCTACGAGCAGTACTTC

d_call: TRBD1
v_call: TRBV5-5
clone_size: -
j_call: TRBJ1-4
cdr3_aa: CASSLLQGTNEKLFF
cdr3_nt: TGTGCCAGCAGCCTATTACAGGGGACTAATGAAAAACTGTTTTTT

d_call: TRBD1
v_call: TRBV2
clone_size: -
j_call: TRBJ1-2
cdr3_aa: CASRGTGSGYTF
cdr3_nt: TGTGCCAGCAGAGGGACAGGGTCTGGCTACACCTTC

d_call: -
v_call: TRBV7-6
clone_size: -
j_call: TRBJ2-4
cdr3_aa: CAVKGYSNIQYF
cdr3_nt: TGTGCCGTAAAGGGGTACTCAAACATTCAGTACTTC

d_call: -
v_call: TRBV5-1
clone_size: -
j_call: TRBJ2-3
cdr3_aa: CASSLGGPDTQYF
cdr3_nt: TGCGCCAGCAGCTTGGGAGGGCCAGATACGCAGTATTTT

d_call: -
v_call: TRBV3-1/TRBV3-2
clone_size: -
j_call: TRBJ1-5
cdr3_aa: CASSPGGGTRQPQHF
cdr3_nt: TGTGCCAGCAGCCCGGGTGGGGGGACTAGGCAGCCCCAGCATTTT

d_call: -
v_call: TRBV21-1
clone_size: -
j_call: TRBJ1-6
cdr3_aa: CASRRGYNSPLHF
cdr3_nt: TGTGCCAGCCGGAGGGGCTATAATTCACCCCTCCACTTT

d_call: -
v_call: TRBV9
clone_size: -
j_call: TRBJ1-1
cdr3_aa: CASSVMTENTEAFF
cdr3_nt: TGTGCCAGCAGCGTAATGACAGAAAACACTGAAGCTTTCTTT

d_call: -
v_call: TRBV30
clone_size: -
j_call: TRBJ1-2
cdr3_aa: CAWSEAGMYGYTF
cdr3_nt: TGTGCCTGGAGTGAGGCAGGAATGTATGGCTACACCTTC

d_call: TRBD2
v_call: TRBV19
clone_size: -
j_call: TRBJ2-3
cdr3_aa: CASSASGGAVLDTQYF
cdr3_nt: TGTGCCAGTAGTGCTAGCGGGGGGGCCGTGTTGGATACGCAGTATTTT

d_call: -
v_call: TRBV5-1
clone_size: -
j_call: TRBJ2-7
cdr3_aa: CASSRGSYEQYF
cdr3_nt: TGCGCCAGCAGCCGAGGGTCGTACGAGCAGTACTTC

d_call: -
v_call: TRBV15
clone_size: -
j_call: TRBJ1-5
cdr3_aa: CATSRGQGNQPQHF
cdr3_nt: TGTGCCACCAGCAGGGGGCAGGGCAATCAGCCCCAGCATTTT

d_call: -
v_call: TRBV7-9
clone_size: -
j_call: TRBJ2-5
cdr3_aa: CASSSMAGRGGETQYF
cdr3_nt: TGTGCCAGCAGCTCTATGGCGGGACGCGGAGGGGAGACCCAGTACTTC

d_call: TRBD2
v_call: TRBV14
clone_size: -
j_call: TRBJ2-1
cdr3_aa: CASSRGLSNEQFF
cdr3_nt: TGTGCCAGCAGCCGGGGACTATCGAATGAGCAGTTCTTC

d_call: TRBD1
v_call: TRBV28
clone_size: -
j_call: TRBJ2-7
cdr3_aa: CASSHRDRGQYEQYF
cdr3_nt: TGTGCCAGCAGTCACCGGGACAGGGGGCAATACGAGCAGTACTTC

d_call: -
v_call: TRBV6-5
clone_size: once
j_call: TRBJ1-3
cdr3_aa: CASSYSRSVGNTIYF
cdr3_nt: TGTGCCAGCAGTTACTCAAGATCAGTTGGAAACACCATATATTTT

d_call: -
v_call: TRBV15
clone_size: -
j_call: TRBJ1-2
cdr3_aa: CATSRDGTSGVRGYTF
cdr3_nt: TGTGCCACCAGCAGAGATGGGACGAGCGGGGTACGTGGCTACACCTTC

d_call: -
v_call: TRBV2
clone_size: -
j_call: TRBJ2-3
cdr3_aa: CASSTQGLTDTQYF
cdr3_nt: TGTGCCAGCAGTACACAGGGCCTCACAGATACGCAGTATTTT

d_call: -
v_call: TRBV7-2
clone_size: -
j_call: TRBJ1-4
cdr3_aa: CASSTQAGAISQKLFF
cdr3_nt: TGTGCCAGCAGTACCCAAGCGGGGGCGATCTCTCAAAAACTGTTTTTT

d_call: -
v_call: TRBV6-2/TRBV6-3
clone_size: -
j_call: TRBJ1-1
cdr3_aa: CASSNSVAFF
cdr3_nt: TGTGCCAGCAGCAATTCGGTCGCTTTCTTT

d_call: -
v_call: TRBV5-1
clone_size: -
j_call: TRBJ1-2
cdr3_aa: CASSLTDPSDGYTF
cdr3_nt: TGCGCCAGCAGCTTAACAGACCCATCTGATGGCTACACCTTC

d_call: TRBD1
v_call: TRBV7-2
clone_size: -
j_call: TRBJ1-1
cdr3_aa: CASSPTGLNTEAFF
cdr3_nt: TGTGCCAGCAGCCCGACAGGGTTGAACACTGAAGCTTTCTTT

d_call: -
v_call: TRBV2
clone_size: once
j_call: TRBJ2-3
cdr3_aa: CASSERSTGDTQYF
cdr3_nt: TGTGCCAGCAGTGAAAGGAGTACTGGAGATACGCAGTATTTT

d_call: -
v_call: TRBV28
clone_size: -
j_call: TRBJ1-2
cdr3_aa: CASCRQADYGYTF
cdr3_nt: TGTGCCAGCTGTCGGCAGGCCGACTATGGCTACACCTTC

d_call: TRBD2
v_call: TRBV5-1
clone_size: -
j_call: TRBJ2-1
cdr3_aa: CASRLADDHNEQFF
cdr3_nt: TGCGCCAGCAGACTAGCGGATGATCACAATGAGCAGTTCTTC

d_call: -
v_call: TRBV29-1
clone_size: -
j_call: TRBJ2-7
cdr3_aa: CSVELDRPTNAYEQYF
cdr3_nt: TGCAGCGTCGAACTGGACAGACCTACAAACGCCTACGAGCAGTACTTC

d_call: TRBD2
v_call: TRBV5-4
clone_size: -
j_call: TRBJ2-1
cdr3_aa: CASSPILAGGGNEQFF
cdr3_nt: TGTGCCAGCAGCCCGATACTAGCGGGGGGGGGAAATGAGCAGTTCTTC

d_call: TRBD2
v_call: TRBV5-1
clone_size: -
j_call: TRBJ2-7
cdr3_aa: CASSEGLAGGSLAEQYF
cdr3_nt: TGCGCCAGCAGCGAGGGACTAGCGGGGGGCTCCCTAGCCGAGCAGTACTTC

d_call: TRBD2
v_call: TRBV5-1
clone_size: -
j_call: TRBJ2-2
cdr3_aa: CASSSPGGATGELFF
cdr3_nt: TGCGCCAGCAGCTCCCCCGGGGGGGCAACCGGGGAGCTGTTTTTT

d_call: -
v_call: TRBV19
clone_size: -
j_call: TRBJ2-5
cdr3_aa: CASSSPAGKRETQYF
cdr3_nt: TGTGCCAGTAGTTCCCCGGCCGGGAAGCGAGAGACCCAGTACTTC

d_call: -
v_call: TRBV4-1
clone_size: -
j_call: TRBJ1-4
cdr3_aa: CASSQEGGGLSEKLFF
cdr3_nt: TGCGCCAGCAGCCAAGAAGGGGGGGGGTTGAGTGAAAAACTGTTTTTT

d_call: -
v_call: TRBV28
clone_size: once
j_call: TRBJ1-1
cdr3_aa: CASSFIGSPEAFF
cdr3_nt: TGTGCCAGCAGTTTCATTGGTAGCCCTGAAGCTTTCTTT

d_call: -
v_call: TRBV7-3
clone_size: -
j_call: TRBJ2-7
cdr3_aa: CASSLRGAGREQYF
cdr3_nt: TGTGCCAGCTCCCTCCGGGGGGCCGGTCGCGAGCAGTACTTC

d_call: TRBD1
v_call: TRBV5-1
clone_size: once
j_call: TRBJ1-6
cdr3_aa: CASSAGTVGNSPLHF
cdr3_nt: TGCGCCAGCAGCGCAGGGACAGTGGGAAATTCACCCCTCCACTTT

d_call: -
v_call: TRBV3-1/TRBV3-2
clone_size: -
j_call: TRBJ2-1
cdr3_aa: CASSHPARGNEQFF
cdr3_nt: TGTGCCAGCAGCCACCCTGCGCGGGGCAATGAGCAGTTCTTC

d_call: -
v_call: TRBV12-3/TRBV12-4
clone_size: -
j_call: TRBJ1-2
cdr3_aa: CASSTPGFPGYTF
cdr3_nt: TGTGCCAGCAGTACCCCAGGGTTTCCTGGCTACACCTTC

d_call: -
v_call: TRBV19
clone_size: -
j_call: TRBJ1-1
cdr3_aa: CATATQGRDTEAFF
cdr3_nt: TGTGCCACCGCGACACAGGGAAGGGACACTGAAGCTTTCTTT

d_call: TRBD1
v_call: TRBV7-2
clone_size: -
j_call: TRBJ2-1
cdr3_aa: CASRGQGYNEQFF
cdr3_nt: TGTGCCAGTCGGGGACAGGGATACAATGAGCAGTTCTTC

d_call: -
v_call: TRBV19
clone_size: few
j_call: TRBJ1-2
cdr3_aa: CASSIGTKNYGYTF
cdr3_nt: TGTGCCAGTAGTATAGGGACAAAGAACTATGGCTACACCTTC

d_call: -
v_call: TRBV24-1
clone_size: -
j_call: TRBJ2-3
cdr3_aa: CATRGVDRRADTQYF
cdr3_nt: TGTGCCACCAGAGGGGTCGACAGACGCGCAGATACGCAGTATTTT

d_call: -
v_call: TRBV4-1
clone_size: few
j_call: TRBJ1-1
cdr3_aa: CASSHHRRNTEAFF
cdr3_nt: TGCGCCAGCAGCCATCACAGGAGGAACACTGAAGCTTTCTTT

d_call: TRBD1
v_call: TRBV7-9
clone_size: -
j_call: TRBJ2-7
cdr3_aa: CASSLSGQGGLEQYF
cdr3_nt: TGTGCCAGCAGCTTATCCGGACAGGGCGGACTCGAGCAGTACTTC

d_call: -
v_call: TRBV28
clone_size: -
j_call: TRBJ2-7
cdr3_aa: CASSLSIYEQYF
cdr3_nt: TGTGCCAGCAGTTTAAGCATCTACGAGCAGTACTTC

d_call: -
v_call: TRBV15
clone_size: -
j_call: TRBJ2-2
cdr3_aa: CATSRDLGNTGELFF
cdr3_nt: TGTGCCACCAGCAGAGATCTCGGGAACACCGGGGAGCTGTTTTTT